The clone carrying this T cell receptor beta chain was seen many times. These data originate in a study of T cells after yellow fever vaccination. Turning to the study itself: In the case of low-cell-number fractions, SMART-Seq v4 Ultra Low Input was used for preparation.

Trimming left V 1 base short and J 9 bases short, with 10 bases between. Germline V gives CDR1 SEHNR, CDR2 FQNEAQ (reference sequence). The CDR3 length is 13 residues. 5'RACE template switching produced TCR cDNA carrying a universal primer site and UMIs. MiXCR was run by TCRdb on the 5' RACE reads, yielding one entry per CDR3 protein. The data contain 310,000 or so distinct CDR3 sequences, around 6.8% of them singletons. Here the sequenced sample was PBMCs, taken roughly 46 days after the first yellow fever vaccination. This receptor was taken from a man aged 18 to 30 who received the YFV17D yellow fever vaccine. This rearrangement joins TRBV7-9 to TRBJ2-1; D is unresolved. CDR3 sequence reads: CASSLVPRPEQFF. The CDR3 nucleotides read TGTGCCAGCAGCTTAGTCCCTAGACCTGAGCAGTTCTTC.